This T cell receptor (beta chain) stems from a study of blood T cell repertoires in COVID-19 (dated by TCRdb to the early 2020s). Study-level background: The collaborator samples originated in the United States, Italy and Spain and spanned the acute and convalescent phases of COVID-19. The prospective study material was composed of cDNA or gDNA derived from T cells, B-cell-depleted T cells, or PBMCs. The dataset comprised deeply sampled blood TCRbeta repertoires from subjects exposed to, actively infected with, or recovered from COVID-19. A freely available public database, intended as a resource for researchers studying the immune response to SARS-CoV-2, is where the repertoires were released. Samples were obtained from the ongoing ImmuneRACE study (first 160 participants) and from some 1,300 subjects provided by 6 global collaborators. A de-identified subject ID, COVID-19 status, age in years and sex were almost always included in the sample metadata. Where available, HLA class I and class II types were obtained from metadata supplied by the sample provider rather than from assay-based typing.

CDR1 SNHLY and CDR2 FYNNEI were looked up in the germline V gene. The CDR3 sequence holds 15 residues, the cysteine and phenylalanine included. Only the CDR3 portion is preserved as DNA: 45 bases, with reading frame beginning at the first base. Trimmed from V: 5 bases; trimmed from J: 5 bases; junction bases lacking a gene match: 12. One collaborating source in Seattle enrolled patients while the patients were actively infected and followed the patients over time throughout the course of disease. Collaborating institutions collected whole blood in K2EDTA tubes following their own protocols. For TCRbeta analysis, collaborator samples were shipped as frozen whole blood, as isolated PBMCs, or as DNA extracted from either sample type. TCRbeta CDR3 regions were amplified from genomic DNA using the immunoSEQ Assay, a bias-controlled multiplex PCR. The published analysis was carried out like this. Within the assay, amplification of reference gene primers was used to estimate how many nucleated cells each sample contained. Sequence reads were collapsed and filtered to measure the absolute abundance of every unique TCRbeta CDR3 rearrangement. Productive Simpson clonality was computed per sample as the square root of Simpson's diversity index over productive rearrangements. TCRdb holds this immuneACCESS table with in-frame rearrangements only. Some clones are missing; in checked studies, unresolved V genes explain under half, and the rest has no known cause. The V and J calls and clone size come from that table; D and trimming were worked out from the DNA. In all, the sample holds about 150,000 clones, and about 83% of those were seen once. 12% of the sample is taken by the ten largest.

Overall study outcomes, separate from this receptor: How much clinical and demographic metadata was included differed by source and by participant, and the metadata was provided uncurated.

Regarding this clone: This clone's antigen is unknown. There are no base qualities to consult, and no much larger clone falls within one base.

The source material was peripheral blood. The rearranged segments are TRBV2 and TRBJ2-7, with 7 junctional bases fitting TRBD1. The TCR was taken from a woman aged 55-75 years with COVID-19, enrolled during active disease. The DNA sequence is as follows: TGTGCCAGCAGTCTAGGGACAGTTATTGGTGACGAGCAGTACTTC. Its protein is CASSLGTVIGDEQYF.